This entry concerns a single T cell receptor (beta chain). The target antigen is unknown. This entry belongs to a study of PD-1 blockade in classical Hodgkin lymphoma. Across the study: On a schedule of every 2 weeks, patients received nivolumab 3 mg/kg intravenously.

Method: immunoSEQ multiplex PCR; TCRdb's copy keeps in-frame clones and lacks some. The table has some 93,000 clones, 78% seen once. Sample time point: cycle 4 day 1 (C4D1), after less than 7 weeks of nivolumab. Relapses following autologous stem cell transplantation were seen in all patients, with brentuximab vedotin exposure varying. Whole-study results and caveats: At baseline, newly diagnosed patients reportedly showed less TCR diversity than healthy donors. Significantly greater TCR diversity emerged by C4D1 in CD4+ cells but not CD8+ cells. Still unresolved is the cause of the repertoire differences, which may be disease activity or prior therapy.

The CDR3 has 14 amino acids. Germline V gene lookup returns CDR1 MDHEN and CDR2 SYDVKM. V lost 10 bases and J 3 bases, leaving 19 bases between the germline ends. This TCR came from a human donor with classical Hodgkin lymphoma. Source: peripheral blood mononuclear cells (PBMCs), taken before the fourth cycle of nivolumab. V is TRBV28 and J is TRBJ2-7; maybe TRBD1 (6 bases). The CDR3 protein is CATNSGQKNYEQYF. The CDR3 DNA sequence: TGTGCCACCAACTCCGGACAGAAGAACTACGAGCAGTACTTC.